The next 27 T cell receptor beta chains were all read from a single sample in a study of blood T cell repertoires in COVID-19. Sequencing used immunoSEQ multiplex PCR; TCRdb keeps in-frame clones, though not all of them. The sample carries about 180,000 clones, roughly 81% recorded once. The sample consisted of peripheral blood. These receptors were obtained from a woman of 80 years or more with COVID-19, enrolled during active disease.

CDR3 sequence: CASSGETGTEAFF. CDR3 coding DNA: TGTGCCAGCAGTGGGGAGACCGGGACTGAAGCTTTCTTT. The chain combines TRBV2 with TRBJ1-1; D is undetermined. The V gene's germline CDR1 is SNHLY and CDR2 FYNNEI. The CDR3 consists of 13 residues. Between the trimmed V and J ends, which lost 4 bases and 5 bases, there was a span of 11 bases.

The CDR3 loop is CASSPGVGGYTF. CDR3 DNA: TGTGCCAGCAGCCCAGGGGTTGGTGGCTACACCTTC. The V gene is TRBV6-5, the J gene TRBJ1-2, with a weak D call TRBD1 (6 bases). The V end lost 6 bases, the J end lost 7 bases, and 12 bases lay between the germline ends. This CDR3 spans 12 amino acids. Germline lookup yields CDR1 MNHEY and CDR2 SVGAGI.

The rearrangement uses TRBV5-1 and TRBJ2-3, with 8 bases identical to TRBD2. The trim removed 0 bases at V and 5 bases at J, leaving 14 bases unmatched. Germline lookup yields CDR1 SGHRS and CDR2 YFSETQ. This CDR3 contains 18 residues. The CDR3 sequence is CASSLAPAPGGQEDTQYF. The CDR3 DNA reads TGCGCCAGCAGCTTGGCACCGGCTCCGGGAGGGCAGGAAGATACGCAGTATTTT.

The chain has TRBV13 and TRBJ1-2, with D possibly TRBD1 on 6 matching bases. The V gene's germline CDR1 is PRHDT and CDR2 FYEKMQ (reference sequence). Deletions cut 0 bases from V and 8 bases from J, with 16 bases between. This CDR3 contains 15 residues. The chain's CDR3 is CASSLGRPGVWGYTF. DNA of the CDR3: TGTGCCAGCAGCTTAGGTCGGCCAGGGGTTTGGGGCTACACCTTC.

The rearrangement joins TRBV2 to TRBJ2-3; no firm D call. The CDR3 spans 13 residues. CDR1 is SNHLY and CDR2 is FYNNEI in the germline V gene. V shed 7 bases and J shed 4 bases, with 12 bases lying between them. CDR3 nucleotides: TGTGCCAGCACCGAACTGTTCGCAGATACGCAGTATTTT. Its protein is CASTELFADTQYF.

The chain joins TRBV4-2 to TRBJ2-2; D is perhaps TRBD2 (5 bases). Per germline, CDR1 LGHNA and CDR2 YNFKEQ. This CDR3 is 16 amino acids long. The ends were cut back, 3 bases at V and 0 bases at J, with 11 bases in the middle. The chain's CDR3 is CASSQGAVANTGELFF. The CDR3 coding sequence is TGTGCCAGCAGCCAGGGAGCGGTCGCGAACACCGGGGAGCTGTTTTTT.

The gene calls are TRBV7-8 and TRBJ2-3; TRBD2 matches 10 bases. CDR1 SGHVS and CDR2 FQNEAQ come from the germline V gene. The CDR3 runs to 14 residues. V shed 6 bases and J 5 bases; nucleotides not matched to a gene: 5. This CDR3 is CASRRTSGKDTQYF. The CDR3 nucleotides read TGTGCCAGCAGAAGGACTAGCGGTAAAGATACGCAGTATTTT. The full variable domain, with the rest looked up from reference TRBV7-8 and TRBJ2-3, is GAGVSQSPRYKVAKRGQDVALRCDPISGHVSLFWYQQALGQGPEFLTYFQNEAQLDKSGLPSDRFFAERPEGSVSTLKIQRTQQEDSAVYLCASRRTSGKDTQYFGPGTRLTVL.

The chain recombines TRBV19 with TRBJ2-7, with 7 positions matching TRBD1. The CDR3 contains 14 residues. Germline CDR1 is LNHDA and CDR2 is SQIVND (reference sequence). Trimming removed 6 bases from V and 3 bases from J; junction bases left unmatched: 8. CDR3 bases: TGTGCCAGTAGCCCCCGGACAGGTTTCTACGAGCAGTACTTC. Its protein is CASSPRTGFYEQYF.

This clone has a count of ten or more. This sequence joins TRBV11-3 and TRBJ2-1; 7 bases fit TRBD2. The germline V gene has CDR1 SGHNT and CDR2 YENEEA. CDR3 size: 13 residues. V gave up 5 bases and J gave up 8 bases; unmatched junction bases: 6. CDR3 nucleotides: TGTGCCAGCAGCCCGCGACTAGCCGATGAGCAGTTCTTC. Protein: CASSPRLADEQFF. The full variable domain, rest sourced from reference TRBV11-3 and TRBJ2-1, is EAGVVQSPRYKIIEKKQPVAFWCNPISGHNTLYWYLQNLGQGPELLIRYENEEAVDDSQLPKDRFSAERLKGVDSTLKIQPAELGDSAVYLCASSPRLADEQFFGPGTRLTVL.

This clone occurred once. This chain uses TRBV10-2 with TRBJ2-3; 9 nucleotides agree with TRBD2. V lost 0 bases and J lost 1; bases outside the gene matches: 8. CDR1 and CDR2 (germline): WSHSY, SAAADI. The CDR3 is 18 amino acids. In nucleotides, the CDR3 is TGCGCCAGCAGTGAGTCGGATAGCGGGAGTAGCGGCACAGATACGCAGTATTTT. This codes for CASSESDSGSSGTDTQYF.

The genes are TRBV7-8 and TRBJ1-2; no clear D gene. Per germline, CDR1 SGHVS and CDR2 FQNEAQ. V was clipped by 2 bases and J by 5 bases, with 9 bases between them. This CDR3 has 13 residues. CDR3 sequence: CASSLSQSYGYTF. The CDR3 DNA sequence: TGTGCCAGCAGCTTATCTCAGTCTTATGGCTACACCTTC. The full variable domain, rest sourced from reference TRBV7-8 and TRBJ1-2, is GAGVSQSPRYKVAKRGQDVALRCDPISGHVSLFWYQQALGQGPEFLTYFQNEAQLDKSGLPSDRFFAERPEGSVSTLKIQRTQQEDSAVYLCASSLSQSYGYTFGSGTRLTVV.

This clone came up a few times. The V and J genes are TRBV19 and TRBJ1-2, with D tentatively TRBD1 (6 bases). Germline V gene sequence: CDR1 LNHDA, CDR2 SQIVND (reference sequence). The CDR3 totals 15 residues. V was pared by 0 bases and J by 4 bases, with 12 bases between. The CDR3 bases are TGTGCCAGTAGTATAGATCTTACAGGGTCCTATGGCTACACCTTC. It encodes CASSIDLTGSYGYTF.

This chain joins TRBV5-1 and TRBJ2-2; the D gene is possibly TRBD2 (7 bases). V shed 0 bases and J shed 4 bases, with 10 bases lying between them. The CDR3 runs to 15 residues. Germline CDR1 reads SGHRS; CDR2 reads YFSETQ. The CDR3 DNA sequence: TGCGCCAGCAGCTTGGTCGGGGGGCGCACCGGGGAGCTGTTTTTT. Amino acids: CASSLVGGRTGELFF.

V is TRBV5-4 and J is TRBJ2-7; 8 bases agree with TRBD2. Germline V gene data show CDR1 as SGHNT and CDR2 as YYREEE (reference sequence). The CDR3 runs 15 residues. V dropped 6 bases and J dropped 0; count of bases not matched to a gene: 8. In nucleotides, the CDR3 is TGTGCCAGCACCCGAGGGGCGGGGGGCTCCTACGAGCAGTACTTC. Translating gives CASTRGAGGSYEQYF. Looking up the rest from reference TRBV5-4 and TRBJ2-7 gives the full variable domain: ETGVTQSPTHLIKTRGQQVTLRCSSQSGHNTVSWYQQALGQGPQFIFQYYREEENGRGNFPPRFSGLQFPNYSSELNVNALELDDSALYLCASTRGAGGSYEQYFGPGTRLTVT.

The V gene is TRBV2, the J gene TRBJ2-5; TRBD2 aligns across 10 bases. The CDR3 sequence is 14 residues long. Germline CDR1 and CDR2: SNHLY and FYNNEI. V gave up 6 bases and J gave up 1 base; unmatched junction bases: 2. CDR3 sequence reads: CASSRLAGQETQYF. The CDR3 DNA sequence: TGTGCCAGCAGCAGACTAGCGGGCCAAGAGACCCAGTACTTC.

The chain recombines TRBV19 with TRBJ2-1; the D gene is possibly TRBD1 (5 bases). Germline values: CDR1 LNHDA, CDR2 SQIVND (reference sequence). V was clipped by 2 bases and J by 2 bases, with 7 bases between them. This CDR3 region has 14 residues. DNA for the CDR3: TGTGCCAGTAGTATAATAGGGGCCTACAATGAGCAGTTCTTC. Translated: CASSIIGAYNEQFF.

The J gene is TRBJ1-5, the V gene TRBV14, with D maybe TRBD1 (5 bases). Germline V gene data show CDR1 as SGHDN and CDR2 as FVKESK. CDR3 length equals 16 residues. V lost 0 bases and J 10 bases, leaving 19 bases between the germline ends. The CDR3 sequence is CASSQDRRQGSRPQHF. The DNA of the CDR3 is TGTGCCAGCAGCCAAGATAGGCGGCAGGGAAGTCGCCCCCAGCATTTT.

This clone was counted between two and nine times. This rearrangement joins TRBV7-3 to TRBJ1-6; TRBD1 might be the D (5 bases). Looked up from germline, CDR1 is SGHTA and CDR2 is FQGTGA. V shed 5 bases and J shed 5 bases, with 13 bases lying between them. This CDR3 has 15 amino acids. CDR3 bases: TGTGCCAGCAGCCTCACAGGCGCTAATAATTCACCCCTCCACTTT. It specifies CASSLTGANNSPLHF.

J is TRBJ2-1 and V is TRBV28; 10 bases map to TRBD1. V dropped 6 bases and J dropped 8; count of bases not matched to a gene: 7. The CDR3 spans 14 residues. Germline lookup yields CDR1 MDHEN and CDR2 SYDVKM. CDR3 amino acids: CASRSGTGVDEQFF. In nucleotides, the CDR3 is TGTGCCAGCAGGTCCGGGACAGGGGTTGATGAGCAGTTCTTC. The full variable domain, rest sourced from reference TRBV28 and TRBJ2-1, is DVKVTQSSRYLVKRTGEKVFLECVQDMDHENMFWYRQDPGLGLRLIYFSYDVKMKEKGDIPEGYSVSREKKERFSLILESASTNQTSMYLCASRSGTGVDEQFFGPGTRLTVL.

V is TRBV6-5 and J is TRBJ1-1, with a weak D call TRBD1 (5 bases). The germline CDR1 and CDR2 sequences are MNHEY and SVGAGI. The CDR3 consists of 14 residues. Trimming removed 2 bases at V and 1 base at J, with 8 bases between. The CDR3 DNA sequence: TGTGCCAGCAGTTACGGGGGGGGGAACACTGAAGCTTTCTTT. Encoded protein: CASSYGGGNTEAFF.

DNA of the CDR3: TGTGCCAGCAGCAAGGGACTAGCGGGAGGCCCACAGCGGTATTTT. It is translated as CASSKGLAGGPQRYF. The rearrangement uses TRBV21-1 and TRBJ2-3; the tabulated D call, TRBD2, remains unverified against the DNA. TRBV21-1 is marked as a pseudogene. CDR3 size: 15 residues.

This chain links TRBV2 with TRBJ2-4; 9 nucleotides align to TRBD2. Germline V gene sequence: CDR1 SNHLY, CDR2 FYNNEI. Germline trimming cut 4 bases from V and 11 bases from J; bases unmatched to any gene: 12. This CDR3 comprises 15 residues. The CDR3 DNA reads TGTGCCAGCAGTGTTTCGGGCGGGAGGGCCGGTCTTCAGTACTTC. Translation gives CASSVSGGRAGLQYF.

As for this clone: This sample also contains other DNA sequences that code for the same CDR3. The V gene is TRBV19, the J gene TRBJ2-7, with TRBD1 matching 9 bases. The CDR3 runs 13 residues. V was pared by 5 bases and J by 4 bases, with 3 bases of the junction left unmatched. Looked up from germline, CDR1 is LNHDA and CDR2 is SQIVND (reference sequence). The CDR3 sequence is CASSRQGEYEQYF. The DNA of the CDR3 is TGTGCCAGTAGTCGACAGGGGGAGTACGAGCAGTACTTC.

This clone showed up just once. The chain recombines TRBV12-3 or TRBV12-4 with TRBJ2-7, with 7 positions matching TRBD1. CDR3 size: 13 residues. V lost 3 bases, J lost 2 bases, and 1 base stayed unmatched. CDR3 in DNA: TGTGCCAGCAGTTTGCAGGGGGCCTACGAGCAGTACTTC. Its translation is CASSLQGAYEQYF.

In its sample, this clone was seen a few times. The CDR3: CASSGRQHNQPQHF. The CDR3 DNA reads as TGTGCCAGTAGTGGCAGACAACACAATCAGCCCCAGCATTTT. V is TRBV19 and J is TRBJ1-5, with no clear D. Trimming stripped 5 bases from V and 3 bases from J, with 11 bases between. The CDR3 spans 14 residues. Germline-derived CDR1 and CDR2 are LNHDA and SQIVND (reference sequence).

This chain joins TRBV4-2 and TRBJ1-2; the match to TRBD1 covers 10 bases. The CDR3 sequence is 16 residues long. Germline CDR1 LGHNA, CDR2 YNFKEQ. Trimming took 2 bases from V and 5 from J; bases not matched to a gene: 8. As DNA, the CDR3 is TGTGCCAGCAGCCAACCAGGACAGGGGGGATGGTATGGCTACACCTTC. This codes for CASSQPGQGGWYGYTF.

This chain uses TRBV19 with TRBJ1-5; 7 bases align to TRBD1. The CDR3 extends over 18 amino acids. Germline loops: CDR1 LNHDA, CDR2 SQIVND (reference sequence). The J segment lost 0 bases and the V segment lost 5 bases, leaving 13 bases of the junction unmatched. The CDR3 sequence: CASSETGATSYSNQPQHF. In nucleotides, the CDR3 is TGTGCCAGTAGTGAAACAGGGGCGACGTCTTATAGCAATCAGCCCCAGCATTTT. The variable domain in full, with the rest retrieved from reference TRBV19 and TRBJ1-5, is DGGITQSPKYLFRKEGQNVTLSCEQNLNHDAMYWYRQDPGQGLRLIYYSQIVNDFQKGDIAEGYSVSREKKESFPLTVTSAQKNPTAFYLCASSETGATSYSNQPQHFGDGTRLSIL.